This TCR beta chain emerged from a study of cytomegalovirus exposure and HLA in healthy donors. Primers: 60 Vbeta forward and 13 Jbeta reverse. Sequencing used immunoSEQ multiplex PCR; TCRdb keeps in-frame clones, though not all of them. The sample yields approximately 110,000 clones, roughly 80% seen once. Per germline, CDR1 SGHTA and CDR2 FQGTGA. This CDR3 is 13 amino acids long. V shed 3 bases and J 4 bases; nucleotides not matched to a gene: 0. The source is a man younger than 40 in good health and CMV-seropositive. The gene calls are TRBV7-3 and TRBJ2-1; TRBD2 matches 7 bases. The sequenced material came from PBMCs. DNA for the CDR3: TGTGCCAGCAGCTTGGGACTATACAATGAGCAGTTCTTC. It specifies CASSLGLYNEQFF. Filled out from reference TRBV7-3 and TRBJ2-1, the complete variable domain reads GAGVSQTPSNKVTEKGKYVELRCDPISGHTALYWYRQSLGQGPEFLIYFQGTGAADDSGLPNDRFFAVRPEGSVSTLKIQRTERGDSAVYLCASSLGLYNEQFFGPGTRLTVL.